The 26 T cell receptor beta chains below come from one sample, sequenced in a study of T cells in Graves' hyperthyroidism and ophthalmopathy (dated by TCRdb to about 2019). The library was prepared using multiplex PCR. The reads were generated on an Illumina HiSeq 2000. The TCR beta CDR3 regions were amplified from RNA transcripts. A first-round RT-PCR of the TCR CDR3 used the HTBI primer set with the Qiagen OneStep RT-PCR kit. Using fastp trimming at Q25 and MiXCR clonotype assembly, TCRdb reanalyzed the public sequencing data and kept in-frame beta chains. Rows are unified per CDR3 protein, each entry keeping the most common DNA and genes. The sample yields about half a million distinct CDR3 sequences; 20% to 25% were counted once. The ten largest clones take up about 26% of the sample. Material for sequencing was blood. The source of these receptors is a man between 18 and 29 years old with Graves' hyperthyroidism.

This clonotype was seen only a few times. The V gene is TRBV6-5, the J gene TRBJ1-5; a possible D gene is TRBD1 (5 bases). The V gene lost 4 bases and the J gene lost 5 bases, with 12 bases spanning the gap. Germline-derived CDR1 and CDR2 are MNHEY and SVGAGI. The CDR3 contains 14 residues. The CDR3 sequence: CASSLSEGHQPQHF. In DNA form, the CDR3 reads TGTGCCAGCAGTTTATCTGAGGGGCATCAGCCCCAGCATTTT.

This clonotype came up a few times. A much larger clone differs by one base, so this may be a read error. CDR3 sequence: CASCDGVPRTGELFF. The CDR3 DNA reads as TGTGCCAGCTGTGATGGGGTCCCGAGGACCGGGGAGCTGTTTTTT. The chain links TRBV2 to TRBJ2-2, with no clear D. The CDR3 has 15 residues. Germline lookup yields CDR1 SNHLY and CDR2 FYNNEI.

As regards this clonotype: Since a much larger clone is just one base distant, this may be a read error. DNA of the CDR3: TGTGCCAGCAGGGGTAGGACAGGGAACACTGAAGCTTGCTTT. Translated, it gives CASRGRTGNTEACF. The chain joins TRBV12-3 or TRBV12-4 to TRBJ1-1, with 8 bases identical to TRBD1. The CDR3 sequence is 14 residues long.

The CDR3 DNA reads as TGTGCCAGCAGTTCCCCGGGCCCAAACATTCAGTACTTC. This codes for CASSSPGPNIQYF. V is TRBV12-3 or TRBV12-4 and J is TRBJ2-4; D not certain. CDR3 length: 13 amino acids. Trimming pared 4 bases from V and 6 bases from J, leaving 10 bases between.

Comment on this clonotype: One end of the junction fails to match germline, which may point to a read error. J is TRBJ2-7 and V is TRBV12-5; tentatively, D is TRBD1 (6 bases). CDR1 and CDR2 (germline): LGHNT, FRNRAP. The CDR3 loop spans 16 amino acids. The CDR3 coding sequence is TGTACTAGTGGTTTGGTAAACCCCGCAGGGGCCTACGAGCAGTACTTC. Its protein product is CTSGLVNPAGAYEQYF.

This clonotype turned up a few times. The chain carries TRBV20-1 and TRBJ2-6, with a tentative D call TRBD2 (5 bases). Looked up from germline, CDR1 is DFQATT and CDR2 is SNEGSKA (reference sequence). The CDR3 length is 15 residues. V gave up 1 base and J gave up 0 bases, with 7 bases separating them. The CDR3 reads CSARALGSGANVLTF. As DNA, the CDR3 is TGCAGTGCTAGAGCACTAGGCTCTGGGGCCAACGTCCTGACTTTC.

This clonotype has ten or more counts. The J gene is TRBJ1-1, the V gene TRBV27; TRBD1 is a possible D gene (6 bases). Trimming cost V 0 bases and J 1 base, with 9 bases left between them. This CDR3 is 15 amino acids long. Germline assignment: CDR1 MNHEY and CDR2 SMNVEV (reference sequence). Here the CDR3 reads CASSLSAGANTEAFF. The CDR3 nucleotides are TGTGCCAGCAGTTTATCTGCAGGGGCGAACACTGAAGCTTTCTTT.

This clonotype was detected only a few times. The rearrangement links TRBV13 to TRBJ2-5, with D possibly matching TRBD1 (6 bases). V was shortened by 1 base and J by 1 base, with 13 bases between the two germline ends. Germline V gene data show CDR1 as PRHDT and CDR2 as FYEKMQ (reference sequence). This CDR3 is 16 amino acids long. The CDR3 sequence: CASSLAADSLQETQYF. In nucleotides, the CDR3 is TGTGCCAGCAGCTTAGCGGCGGACAGCCTCCAAGAGACCCAGTACTTC. Full variable domain (missing parts from reference TRBV13 and TRBJ2-5): AAGVIQSPRHLIKEKRETATLKCYPIPRHDTVYWYQQGPGQDPQFLISFYEKMQSDKGSIPDRFSAQQFSDYHSELNMSSLELGDSALYFCASSLAADSLQETQYFGPGTRLLVL.

This sequence joins TRBV30 and TRBJ1-6, with D hard to call. The CDR3 covers 13 residues. Per the germline V gene, CDR1 is GTSNPN and CDR2 is SVGIG (reference sequence). The germline V and J ends were trimmed by 0 bases and 7 bases, with 7 bases remaining between them. In DNA form, the CDR3 reads TGTGCCTGGAGTGTTGGGCAGAATTCACCCCTCCACTTT. Its translation: CAWSVGQNSPLHF.

This clonotype was counted ten times or more. The gene calls are TRBV11-2 and TRBJ2-2; 9 positions agree with TRBD1. The CDR3 covers 16 residues. Trimming removed 4 bases from V and 6 bases from J; junction bases left unmatched: 9. The germline gives CDR1 SGHAT, CDR2 FQNNGV. The CDR3 protein is CASSSWGQGTSGELFF. Written as DNA, the CDR3 is TGTGCCAGCAGCTCTTGGGGACAGGGAACTTCCGGGGAGCTGTTTTTT.

The gene calls are TRBV9 and TRBJ2-2; TRBD2 aligns across 9 bases. The CDR3 has 17 amino acids. Trimming cost V 1 base and J 1 base; bases outside gene matches: 5. Germline-derived CDR1 and CDR2 are SGDLS and YYNGEE. CDR3 protein: CASSVSRAGGNTGELFF. As DNA, the CDR3 is TGTGCCAGCAGCGTATCACGAGCGGGAGGGAACACCGGGGAGCTGTTTTTT.

Note on this clonotype: Being one base from a much bigger clone, this may be a read error. The V gene is TRBV7-9, the J gene TRBJ1-1; D is uncertain. CDR1 SEHNR and CDR2 FQNEAQ come from the germline V gene (reference sequence). This CDR3 has 13 residues. Written as DNA, the CDR3 is TGTGCCAGCAGCGCGTTACTGAACACTGAAGCTTGCTTT. Translating it yields CASSALLNTEACF.

This clonotype was counted only a few times. The chain has TRBV20-1 and TRBJ2-7; 7 nucleotides line up with TRBD2. The CDR3 length is 14 residues. V lost 3 bases, J lost 3 bases, and 8 bases stayed unmatched. Per the germline V gene, CDR1 is DFQATT and CDR2 is SNEGSKA (reference sequence). The CDR3: CSASPAGTRYEQYF. The CDR3 nucleotides read TGCAGTGCTAGCCCAGCGGGGACCCGCTACGAGCAGTACTTC.

This clonotype showed up just a few times. V gene TRBV6-5 combines with J gene TRBJ2-3; D tentatively reads TRBD1 or TRBD2 (6 bases each). CDR3 size: 14 residues. V was cut by 2 bases and J by 1 base, with 7 bases left in between. The germline V gene encodes CDR1 MNHEY and CDR2 SVGAGI. In nucleotides, the CDR3 is TGTGCCAGCAGTTACGGGGGGCGCACAGATACGCAGTATTTT. Translated: CASSYGGRTDTQYF.

V is TRBV12-3 or TRBV12-4 and J is TRBJ1-2; no clear D gene. V gave up 5 bases and J gave up 3 bases, with 16 bases separating them. The CDR3 contains 15 residues. The CDR3 DNA reads TGTGCCAGCAGTCCAAACCCAGGAAACTACTATGGCTACACCTTC. Its translation is CASSPNPGNYYGYTF.

J is TRBJ1-1 and V is TRBV27, with D hard to call. The CDR3 is 13 residues long. CDR1 is MNHEY, CDR2 SMNVEV, per germline (reference sequence). V was clipped by 2 bases and J by 5 bases, with 9 bases between them. The DNA of the CDR3 is TGTGCCAGCAGTTTAATTTTTGGGACTGAAGCTTTCTTT. Encoded protein: CASSLIFGTEAFF.

This clonotype was seen at least ten times. This rearrangement joins TRBV25-1 to TRBJ2-2; 7 bases are shared with TRBD1. V shed 6 bases and J 2 bases; nucleotides not matched to a gene: 9. This CDR3 has 16 amino acids. Germline-derived CDR1 and CDR2 are MGHDK and SYGVNS. CDR3 sequence reads: CASSLPGTANTGELFF. In nucleotides, the CDR3 is TGTGCCAGCAGCCTACCGGGGACAGCTAACACCGGGGAGCTGTTTTTT.

The sample holds many counts of this clonotype. The chain recombines TRBV7-8 with TRBJ2-5; D may be TRBD1 (6 bases). CDR3 length equals 15 residues. Trimming left V 3 bases short and J 0 bases short, with 11 bases between. Germline loops: CDR1 SGHVS, CDR2 FQNEAQ. CDR3 loop: CASSLAGEYQETQYF. In DNA form, the CDR3 reads TGTGCCAGCAGCTTGGCAGGGGAGTACCAAGAGACCCAGTACTTC.

This clonotype was found many times. The chain carries TRBV28 and TRBJ2-7, with D perhaps TRBD1 (6 bases). Germline loops: CDR1 MDHEN, CDR2 SYDVKM. The CDR3 runs 14 residues. V lost 6 bases and J lost 2, with 14 bases in between. The chain's CDR3 is CASSDRILTYEQYF. CDR3 DNA sequence: TGTGCCAGCAGCGACAGGATTCTGACCTACGAGCAGTACTTC.

The chain employs TRBV29-1 and TRBJ1-5; 8 bases map to TRBD1. V lost 6 bases and J lost 3; bases outside the gene matches: 7. The length of the CDR3 is 14 residues. Germline-derived CDR1 and CDR2 are SQVTM and ANQGSEA. CDR3: CSVRPTGANQPQHF. The CDR3 bases are TGCAGCGTCCGCCCGACAGGGGCCAATCAGCCCCAGCATTTT.

This clonotype has only a few counts. The chain joins TRBV27 to TRBJ2-7; D unclear. The CDR3 loop spans 13 amino acids. V was trimmed by 5 bases and J by 1 base, leaving 9 bases between them. The germline CDR1 and CDR2 sequences are MNHEY and SMNVEV (reference sequence). The CDR3 DNA sequence: TGTGCCAGCAGTCATGGACGGTCCTACGAGCAGTACTTC. Protein product: CASSHGRSYEQYF.

This clonotype was recorded at least ten times. This chain joins TRBV19 and TRBJ1-2; D gene ambiguous. The CDR3 is 13 amino acids. Between the trimmed V and J ends, which lost 0 bases and 3 bases, there was a span of 5 bases. From germline, CDR1 is LNHDA and CDR2 SQIVND (reference sequence). CDR3 in DNA: TGTGCCAGTAGTATAGACGCTTACTATGGCTACACCTTC. The encoded protein is CASSIDAYYGYTF.

In its sample, this clonotype was seen many times. V and J are TRBV20-1 and TRBJ1-1, with TRBD1 matching over 8 bases. From germline, CDR1 is DFQATT and CDR2 SNEGSKA (reference sequence). J gave up 10 bases and V 2 bases, and 9 bases lay outside the gene matches. This CDR3 contains 13 residues. CDR3 loop: CSARQTGAGSAFF. CDR3 bases: TGCAGTGCTAGACAGACAGGGGCGGGGTCAGCTTTCTTT.

This clonotype was counted many times. The chain links TRBV2 to TRBJ1-1, with a weak D call TRBD1 (6 bases). Germline V gives CDR1 SNHLY, CDR2 FYNNEI. Trimming shortened V by 6 bases and J by 0 bases, and 17 bases separated the two germline ends. The CDR3 extends over 16 amino acids. CDR3 nucleotides: TGTGCCAGCAGGGGGCAGAGAGGGGGAATGAACACTGAAGCTTTCTTT. Amino acid sequence: CASRGQRGGMNTEAFF. Looking up the rest from reference TRBV2 and TRBJ1-1 gives the full variable domain: EPEVTQTPSHQVTQMGQEVILRCVPISNHLYFYWYRQILGQKVEFLVSFYNNEISEKSEIFDDQFSVERPDGSNFTLKIRSTKLEDSAMYFCASRGQRGGMNTEAFFGQGTRLTVV.

Only a few counts were recorded for this clonotype. The chain links TRBV28 to TRBJ1-6; D is unresolved. Trimming took 2 bases from V and 10 from J, leaving 6 bases between them. Germline values: CDR1 MDHEN, CDR2 SYDVKM. CDR3 length equals 12 residues. CDR3 sequence (DNA): TGTGCCAGCAGTTTACCCCGGTCACCCCTCCACTTT. Protein: CASSLPRSPLHF.

This clonotype was seen at least ten times. The gene calls are TRBV12-3 or TRBV12-4 and TRBJ2-7; 11 bases map to TRBD1. The CDR3 contains 15 residues. After removal of 4 bases from V and 3 bases from J, the junction contained 5 bases not matched to a gene. The CDR3 nucleotides read TGTGCCAGCAGTTCCGCCGGGACAGGGGGCTACGAGCAGTACTTC. It specifies CASSSAGTGGYEQYF.